Sequencing of this TCR beta chain was carried out in a study of T-cell memory formation after mild COVID-19. Study-wide results and caveats: Clones from the second wave (peaking day 37) had unconfirmed SARS-CoV-2 specificity. CD4/CD8 balance characterized clones contracting day 15 to 85, and CD4+ skew characterized later expanders.

TCRalpha and TCRbeta libraries used 5'RACE with constant-segment primers and UMIs. A single record per CDR3 protein comes from TCRdb applying MiXCR to the 5' RACE reads. The table lists approximately 400,000 distinct CDR3 sequences, approximately 18% of them singletons. Germline lookup yields CDR1 SEHNR and CDR2 FQNEAQ (reference sequence). V lost 5 bases, J lost 10 bases, and 11 bases lay in between. This CDR3 has 12 residues. Worth noting for this clonotype: What it binds is not known.

The sequence came from a man aged 18 to 29 who had mild COVID-19 (a few samples of this study predate the infection). Cell type and time point are not known. What was sequenced was PBMCs or a T cell subset sorted from them (not recorded which). The V call is TRBV7-9, the J call TRBJ1-4; TRBD1 is a possible D gene (5 bases). CDR3 sequence reads: CASSRGGGKLFF. Here the CDR3 DNA reads TGTGCCAGCAGCCGTGGGGGAGGAAAACTGTTTTTT. The full variable domain, with the rest looked up from reference TRBV7-9 and TRBJ1-4, is DTGVSQNPRHKITKRGQNVTFRCDPISEHNRLYWYRQTLGQGPEFLTYFQNEAQLEKSRLLSDRFSAERPKGSFSTLEIQRTEQGDSAMYLCASSRGGGKLFFGSGTQLSVL.